Following are 18 T cell receptor beta chains from one sample sequenced in a study of naive and memory T cell subsets. The beta constant-region primer was an equimolar mix of two oligonucleotides covering TRBC1 and TRBC2. TCRdb ran MiXCR on the UMI-ligation and nested PCR reads and lists one entry per CDR3 protein. Of about 150,000 distinct CDR3 sequences in the sample, about 15% are singletons; the top ten hold just over 0.14%. The sample consisted of naive CD4+ T cells from blood. The origin of the receptors is a human donor in good health.

V is TRBV4-1 and J is TRBJ2-5, with a possible D match to TRBD2 (5 bases). The CDR3 length is 16 residues. The germline V gene encodes CDR1 MGHRA and CDR2 YSYEKL. Trimming took off 0 bases at V and 1 base at J, with 12 bases between the two ends. The CDR3 bases are TGCGCCAGCAGCCAAGATACGGCGGGCTCCCAAGAGACCCAGTACTTC. This encodes CASSQDTAGSQETQYF.

This clonotype was picked up a small number of times. The genes are TRBV19 and TRBJ1-3; no firm D call. The CDR3 is 14 residues long. Trimming removed 8 bases from V and 0 bases from J, with 11 bases in between. Looked up from germline, CDR1 is LNHDA and CDR2 is SQIVND (reference sequence). The CDR3 spells CASGLSSSGNTIYF. As DNA, the CDR3 is TGTGCCAGTGGATTATCGAGCTCTGGAAACACCATATATTTT.

V usage is TRBV25-1 and J usage is TRBJ2-1, with D perhaps matching TRBD2 (6 bases). V was clipped by 8 bases and J by 4 bases, with 12 bases between them. Germline CDR1 is MGHDK and CDR2 is SYGVNS. The CDR3 contains 13 residues. The CDR3 nucleotides read TGTGCCAGCCGGGGACTGTTATACAATGAGCAGTTCTTC. Translation: CASRGLLYNEQFF.

This clonotype was seen more than once but under ten times. This sequence joins TRBV29-1 and TRBJ1-1; D is uncertain. The CDR3 spans 13 residues. V was cut by 0 bases and J by 5 bases, with 10 bases left in between. Germline values: CDR1 SQVTM, CDR2 ANQGSEA. CDR3 residues: CSVEEEAGTEAFF. In DNA, the CDR3 is TGCAGCGTTGAAGAGGAGGCTGGGACTGAAGCTTTCTTT.

The chain joins TRBV14 to TRBJ2-1, with no clear D. CDR1 is SGHDN and CDR2 is FVKESK in the germline V gene. CDR3 length: 16 residues. Trimming took 0 bases from V and 8 from J, leaving 17 bases between them. The CDR3 DNA is TGTGCCAGCAGCCAAGAGCGACTCCTGGTATTAGATGAGCAGTTCTTC. This gives the protein CASSQERLLVLDEQFF.

CDR3 coding DNA: TGTGCCAGCAGTTACTCGAGACAGGGTCCTGGAGAGCAGTACTTC. Its protein product is CASSYSRQGPGEQYF. The chain recombines TRBV6-5 with TRBJ2-7; 7 bases map to TRBD1. The CDR3 length is 15 residues. The germline CDR1 and CDR2 sequences are MNHEY and SVGAGI. Losses at the gene ends were 0 bases for V and 7 bases for J; bases not matched to a gene: 9.

This clonotype was seen ten or more times. The gene calls are TRBV28 and TRBJ1-1; a weak D match, TRBD1 (5 bases). Deletions cut 3 bases from V and 3 bases from J, with 14 bases between. Per the germline V gene, CDR1 is MDHEN and CDR2 is SYDVKM. The CDR3 consists of 15 residues. The CDR3 loop is CASSLGVGGDTEAFF. CDR3 sequence (DNA): TGTGCCAGCAGTTTGGGGGTTGGGGGGGACACTGAAGCTTTCTTT. Full variable domain (missing parts from reference TRBV28 and TRBJ1-1): DVKVTQSSRYLVKRTGEKVFLECVQDMDHENMFWYRQDPGLGLRLIYFSYDVKMKEKGDIPEGYSVSREKKERFSLILESASTNQTSMYLCASSLGVGGDTEAFFGQGTRLTVV.

V and J are TRBV20-1 and TRBJ2-1; no reliable D call. The germline V gene encodes CDR1 DFQATT and CDR2 SNEGSKA (reference sequence). The CDR3 is 12 amino acids. With 3 bases removed from V and 4 bases from J, the gap between germline ends came to 7 bases. This CDR3 is CSASGLYNEQFF. The CDR3, as DNA: TGCAGTGCTAGTGGCCTTTACAATGAGCAGTTCTTC.

This sequence joins TRBV4-1 and TRBJ2-2; 9 nucleotides match TRBD2. After removal of 1 base from V and 5 bases from J, the junction contained 20 bases not matched to a gene. CDR3 length: 21 residues. CDR1 and CDR2 (germline): MGHRA, YSYEKL. DNA of the CDR3: TGCGCCAGCAGCCAAGGCCCGGGTTTGTCGCGGGAGGGCCTAAGGACCGGGGAGCTGTTTTTT. Translating it yields CASSQGPGLSREGLRTGELFF.

This clonotype has more than one count but fewer than ten. V usage is TRBV19 and J usage is TRBJ2-7; 8 bases line up with TRBD1. The CDR3 is 14 residues long. The V gene end was trimmed by 5 bases and the J gene end by 3 bases; junction bases not matched to a gene: 6. Looked up from germline, CDR1 is LNHDA and CDR2 is SQIVND (reference sequence). The DNA of the CDR3 is TGTGCCAGTAGTCCAGGGGGCGTAGGCTACGAGCAGTACTTC. It translates to CASSPGGVGYEQYF.

This clonotype has only a few counts. The CDR3 protein is CASSQGGSGVRQPQHF. CDR3 DNA sequence: TGTGCCAGCAGCCAAGGAGGGTCGGGGGTGCGTCAGCCCCAGCATTTT. This rearrangement joins TRBV3-1 to TRBJ1-5, with D possibly TRBD1 on 5 matching bases. The CDR3 sequence is 16 residues long. Per germline, CDR1 LGHDT and CDR2 YNNKEL (reference sequence). Deletions cut 1 base from V and 6 bases from J, with 16 bases between.

This clonotype has just a few counts. The chain links TRBV5-1 to TRBJ1-1; no clear D gene. The V end lost 3 bases, the J end lost 4 bases, and 13 bases lay between the germline ends. This CDR3 region has 14 residues. Per the germline V gene, CDR1 is SGHRS and CDR2 is YFSETQ. CDR3 region: CASSSTSGITEAFF. CDR3 in DNA: TGCGCCAGCAGCTCTACCTCGGGCATCACTGAAGCTTTCTTT.

This clonotype was seen only a few times. This chain joins TRBV20-1 and TRBJ2-2, with 7 positions matching TRBD1. This CDR3 spans 13 amino acids. CDR1 is DFQATT, CDR2 SNEGSKA, per germline (reference sequence). The junction had 8 bases not matched to a gene; V was cut back by 7 bases and J by 6 bases. The CDR3 sequence is CSVGDSVAGELFF. The CDR3 DNA is TGCAGTGTAGGGGACAGTGTTGCCGGGGAGCTGTTTTTT.

This clonotype was detected only a few times. The chain combines TRBV7-9 with TRBJ1-3; D not certain. V lost 5 bases and J lost 0, with 8 bases in between. The V gene's germline CDR1 is SEHNR and CDR2 FQNEAQ (reference sequence). The CDR3 loop spans 14 amino acids. The CDR3 loop reads CASSKSSSGNTIYF. The CDR3 nucleotides are TGTGCCAGCAGCAAAAGTTCCTCTGGAAACACCATATATTTT.

This rearrangement joins TRBV11-2 to TRBJ2-3; D call uncertain. In germline, CDR1 is SGHAT, CDR2 FQNNGV. V gave up 5 bases and J gave up 4 bases, with 7 bases separating them. This CDR3 has 12 amino acids. The CDR3 region is CASSVWPDTQYF. The CDR3 DNA reads as TGTGCCAGCAGCGTGTGGCCAGATACGCAGTATTTT.

This clonotype was recorded a few times. The chain combines TRBV11-2 with TRBJ1-3; D call uncertain. In germline, CDR1 is SGHAT, CDR2 FQNNGV. V was clipped by 1 base and J by 1 base, with 11 bases between them. The CDR3 has 16 residues. The CDR3 reads CASSLVLGGSGNTIYF. In DNA form, the CDR3 reads TGTGCCAGCAGCTTAGTCCTGGGAGGATCTGGAAACACCATATATTTT.

This clonotype turned up a few times. The chain carries TRBV5-4 and TRBJ1-1; TRBD1 aligns across 7 bases. J lost 2 bases, V lost 5 bases, and 6 bases had no gene match. Germline V gene data show CDR1 as SGHNT and CDR2 as YYREEE (reference sequence). The CDR3 is 14 amino acids. The chain's CDR3 is CASRPGQANTEAFF. In nucleotides, the CDR3 is TGTGCCAGCAGACCAGGACAGGCTAACACTGAAGCTTTCTTT. Together with reference TRBV5-4 and TRBJ1-1, the CDR3 gives the full variable domain: ETGVTQSPTHLIKTRGQQVTLRCSSQSGHNTVSWYQQALGQGPQFIFQYYREEENGRGNFPPRFSGLQFPNYSSELNVNALELDDSALYLCASRPGQANTEAFFGQGTRLTVV.

This clonotype has only a few counts. V and J are TRBV5-1 and TRBJ2-1, with 8 bases lining up with TRBD2. Germline values: CDR1 SGHRS, CDR2 YFSETQ. The V and J ends lost 4 bases and 9 bases, in that order; junction bases with no gene match: 12. This CDR3 spans 15 amino acids. Written as DNA, the CDR3 is TGCGCCAGCAGCGCCTCGAGCGGGAGTGGGGGTGAGCAGTTCTTC. Translation: CASSASSGSGGEQFF.